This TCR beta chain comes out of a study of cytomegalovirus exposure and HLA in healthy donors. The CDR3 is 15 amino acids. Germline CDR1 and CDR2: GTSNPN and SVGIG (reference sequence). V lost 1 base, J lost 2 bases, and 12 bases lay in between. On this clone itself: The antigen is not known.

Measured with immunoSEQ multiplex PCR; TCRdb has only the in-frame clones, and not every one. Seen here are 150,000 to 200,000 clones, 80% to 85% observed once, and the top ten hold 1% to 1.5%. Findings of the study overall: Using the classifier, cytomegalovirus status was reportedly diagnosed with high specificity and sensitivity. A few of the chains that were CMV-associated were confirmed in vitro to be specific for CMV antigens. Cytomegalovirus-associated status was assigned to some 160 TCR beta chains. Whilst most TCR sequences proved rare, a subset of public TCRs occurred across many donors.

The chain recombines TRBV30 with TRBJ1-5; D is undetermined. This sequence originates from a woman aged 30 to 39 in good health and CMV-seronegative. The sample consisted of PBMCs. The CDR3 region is CAWSAQQLGNQPQHF. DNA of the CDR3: TGTGCCTGGAGTGCACAACAGCTGGGCAATCAGCCCCAGCATTTT.